The present TCR beta chain was sequenced within a study of blood T cell repertoires in COVID-19. Study as a whole: From T cells, B-cell-depleted T cells, or PBMCs came the material, which was cDNA or gDNA.

Data came from immunoSEQ multiplex PCR; TCRdb stores just in-frame clones and leaves some out. In the table there are some 87,000 clones, around 87% of which are singletons. Germline CDR1 reads SGHRS; CDR2 reads YFSETQ. J lost 5 bases, V lost 2 bases, and 12 bases had no gene match. There are 16 residues in the CDR3. The sequence derives from a human donor in a cohort sampled during active COVID-19. What was sequenced was peripheral blood. The chain is built from TRBV5-1 and TRBJ1-1; 7 nucleotides line up with TRBD1. Here the CDR3 reads CASSLLAGGRVTEAFF. As DNA, the CDR3 is TGCGCCAGCAGCTTACTGGCAGGGGGTCGAGTGACTGAAGCTTTCTTT.